The source of this TCR beta chain is a study of untreated major depressive disorder. Of note for this clone: What it binds is unknown.

Study-wide results and caveats: TRBV05-01 (Vbeta 5.1) usage was higher in CD4+ T cells of depressed patients than controls. TRBV25-01 and TRBV02-01 usage differences were not statistically significant.

This CDR3 has 13 residues. CDR1 KGHSH and CDR2 LQKENI come from the germline V gene. The ends lost 6 bases at V and 5 bases at J; junction bases unmatched: 6. Some clones are missing from TCRdb's copy, which holds only in-frame ones; the method was immunoSEQ multiplex PCR. The sample lists 10,000 to 15,000 clones, around nine tenths seen once, with 1.7% in the top ten. CD4+ T cell purity was typically about 94%. Sequenced: CD4+ T cells from PBMCs. This TCR derives from a woman aged 25 to 39 with major depressive disorder. V and J are TRBV18 and TRBJ2-5; 7 bases match TRBD2. The CDR3 DNA reads TGTGCCAGCTCCCGGACTAGTGGGGAGACCCAGTACTTC. Translation: CASSRTSGETQYF.